One sample yielded the 23 T cell receptor beta chains listed below, sequenced in a study of human T cells and chemical hapten exposure. The starting material, unfractionated whole blood, was used for total RNA extraction. TCRdb redid the calling of the 5' RACE reads with MiXCR, one entry per CDR3 protein. The sample contains about 80,000 distinct CDR3 sequences, about 8.4% of which appear only once. These receptors all stem from a male donor in good health.

The chain has TRBV7-2 and TRBJ2-1, with TRBD2 as a possible D gene (5 bases). Between the trimmed V and J ends, which lost 5 bases and 12 bases, there was a span of 11 bases. Germline values: CDR1 SGHTA, CDR2 FQGNSA. The CDR3 contains 11 residues. This CDR3 is CASSLTRWQFF. The CDR3 nucleotides read TGTGCCAGCAGCCTAACTAGGTGGCAGTTCTTC.

This clonotype was picked up many times. The rearrangement links TRBV3-1 to TRBJ2-5; 10 nucleotides match TRBD2. The CDR3 extends over 16 amino acids. The ends lost 2 bases at V and 4 bases at J; junction bases unmatched: 7. CDR1 is LGHDT and CDR2 is YNNKEL in the germline V gene (reference sequence). The CDR3 loop is CASSQIAGGPRETQYF. Written as DNA, the CDR3 is TGTGCCAGCAGCCAAATAGCGGGAGGTCCAAGAGAGACCCAGTACTTC.

This clonotype was seen many times. This chain connects TRBV7-9 to TRBJ2-3; D is unresolved. Deletions cut 5 bases from V and 2 bases from J, with 14 bases between. The V gene's germline CDR1 is SEHNR and CDR2 FQNEAQ (reference sequence). The CDR3 extends over 15 amino acids. Written as DNA, the CDR3 is TGTGCCAGCAGCCCAAAGCTATCCTACACAGATACGCAGTATTTT. Translated, it gives CASSPKLSYTDTQYF.

The chain couples TRBV20-1 to TRBJ2-1; 8 nucleotides align to TRBD1. Germline V gene lookup returns CDR1 DFQATT and CDR2 SNEGSKA (reference sequence). This CDR3 contains 13 residues. The V segment lost 3 bases and the J segment 6 bases; nucleotides outside the gene matches: 4. The CDR3, as DNA: TGCAGTGCTAGCGGAGGGACAGGCAATGAGCAGTTCTTC. Its translation: CSASGGTGNEQFF.

The V and J genes are TRBV15 and TRBJ1-6; 9 bases match TRBD1. Germline trimming cut 3 bases from V and 5 bases from J; bases unmatched to any gene: 2. The CDR3 is 15 residues long. Germline loops: CDR1 LNHNV, CDR2 YYDKDF (reference sequence). CDR3 loop: CATSSGQGNNSPLHF. The CDR3 bases are TGTGCCACCAGCAGCGGACAGGGGAATAATTCACCCCTCCACTTT.

The chain employs TRBV5-1 and TRBJ2-5, with D maybe TRBD2 (6 bases). The CDR3 length is 15 residues. Trimming took off 7 bases at V and 5 bases at J, with 21 bases between the two ends. Per germline, CDR1 SGHRS and CDR2 YFSETQ. The CDR3 nucleotides are TGCGCCAGCCGTCCCGGGACTCGGATCGGGGAGACCCAGTACTTC. This gives the protein CASRPGTRIGETQYF.

This clonotype has at least ten counts. The V gene is TRBV15, the J gene TRBJ2-5; perhaps TRBD1 as D (5 bases). The CDR3 is made up of 14 amino acids. V shed 1 base and J shed 2 bases, with 8 bases lying between them. In germline, CDR1 is LNHNV, CDR2 YYDKDF (reference sequence). The DNA of the CDR3 is TGTGCCACCAGCAGAGGAGCAGGGCAAGAGACCCAGTACTTC. Amino acids: CATSRGAGQETQYF. Combining the CDR3 with reference TRBV15 and TRBJ2-5 gives the whole variable domain DAMVIQNPRYQVTQFGKPVTLSCSQTLNHNVMYWYQQKSSQAPKLLFHYYDKDFNNEADTPDNFQSRRPNTSFCFLDIRSPGLGDTAMYLCATSRGAGQETQYFGPGTRLLVL.

This clonotype was observed many times. The genes are TRBV20-1 and TRBJ1-5; possibly TRBD1 for D (5 bases). Germline V CDR1 and CDR2: DFQATT, SNEGSKA (reference sequence). V lost 6 bases and J 0 bases, leaving 12 bases between the germline ends. The CDR3 runs 14 residues. The CDR3 nucleotides read TGCAGTGCCCTAAAGGGGAATAGCAATCAGCCCCAGCATTTT. It specifies CSALKGNSNQPQHF.

The sample holds many counts of this clonotype. The rearrangement links TRBV14 to TRBJ2-1; weak D call: TRBD1 (5 bases). The length of the CDR3 is 19 residues. Between the trimmed V and J ends, which lost 4 bases and 0 bases, there was a span of 22 bases. CDR1 is SGHDN, CDR2 FVKESK, per germline. DNA of the CDR3: TGTGCCAGCAGCCCCCACCCAAAGGGGTCTCTGAGCTCCTACAATGAGCAGTTCTTC. Its translation: CASSPHPKGSLSSYNEQFF.

This clonotype was observed at least ten times. The chain is built from TRBV9 and TRBJ1-2, with 8 bases identical to TRBD1. After removal of 2 bases from V and 4 bases from J, the junction contained 4 bases not matched to a gene. This CDR3 has 14 residues. The germline V gene has CDR1 SGDLS and CDR2 YYNGEE. This CDR3 is CASSVATGAYGYTF. Here the CDR3 DNA reads TGTGCCAGCAGCGTTGCGACAGGGGCCTATGGCTACACCTTC.

Many counts were recorded for this clonotype. The chain joins TRBV10-1 to TRBJ1-5; D not resolved. Germline V gene data show CDR1 as WNHNN and CDR2 as SYGVQD (reference sequence). Trimming removed 11 bases from V and 9 bases from J, with 17 bases in between. This CDR3 region has 12 residues. The CDR3 loop reads CAELSGSGPQHF. In DNA, the CDR3 is TGCGCCGAATTGAGCGGGAGTGGGCCCCAGCATTTT.

Ten or more counts support this clonotype. The J gene is TRBJ2-7, the V gene TRBV7-9, with TRBD1 matching 8 bases. Germline V gene sequence: CDR1 SEHNR, CDR2 FQNEAQ (reference sequence). The CDR3 length is 13 residues. Unmatched junction bases numbered 8, after V lost 7 bases and J lost 6 bases. The DNA of the CDR3 is TGTGCCAGCACAGACAGGGGTTTCGCCGAGCAGTACTTC. Encoded protein: CASTDRGFAEQYF.

V is TRBV12-3 or TRBV12-4 and J is TRBJ1-4; unclear D gene. This CDR3 spans 14 amino acids. V lost 7 bases and J lost 2, with 11 bases in between. The CDR3 sequence: CASTRNPTNEKLFF. In nucleotides, the CDR3 is TGTGCCAGCACCAGGAACCCGACTAATGAAAAACTGTTTTTT.

This clonotype was observed a handful of times. The V call is TRBV14, the J call TRBJ2-5; D gene unclear. Germline lookup yields CDR1 SGHDN and CDR2 FVKESK. The CDR3 is made up of 15 amino acids. V lost 3 bases, J lost 3 bases, and 14 bases lay in between. In DNA, the CDR3 is TGTGCCAGCAGCCATCGGCCCCCGAACGAAGAGACCCAGTACTTC. This translates into CASSHRPPNEETQYF.

This clonotype was seen repeatedly, ten times or more. The chain recombines TRBV2 with TRBJ2-5; D is perhaps TRBD1 (6 bases). CDR3 length: 15 residues. Germline V CDR1 and CDR2: SNHLY, FYNNEI. The V gene lost 7 bases and the J gene lost 2 bases, with 17 bases spanning the gap. The CDR3 protein is CASIRETGQQETQYF. The CDR3 coding sequence is TGTGCCAGCATAAGAGAGACTGGACAGCAAGAGACCCAGTACTTC.

This clonotype has a handful of counts. The gene calls are TRBV3-1 and TRBJ1-2; a weak D match, TRBD1 (5 bases). The CDR3 runs 18 residues. Between the trimmed V and J ends, which lost 1 base and 0 bases, there was a span of 18 bases. Germline CDR1 and CDR2: LGHDT and YNNKEL (reference sequence). The CDR3 sequence: CASSQVALDGGSNYGYTF. The CDR3 region has the DNA TGTGCCAGCAGCCAAGTGGCCCTTGATGGGGGTTCTAACTATGGCTACACCTTC.

This clonotype appeared a few times. The rearrangement joins TRBV5-5 to TRBJ2-7, with TRBD2 matching 7 bases. This CDR3 has 14 amino acids. After removal of 2 bases from V and 2 bases from J, the junction contained 4 bases not matched to a gene. CDR1 and CDR2 (germline): SGHKS, YYEKEE (reference sequence). The CDR3 is CASSLQRGAYEQYF. In DNA form, the CDR3 reads TGTGCCAGCAGCTTACAACGGGGGGCCTACGAGCAGTACTTC. Drawing the rest from reference TRBV5-5 and TRBJ2-7, the complete variable domain is DAGVTQSPTHLIKTRGQQVTLRCSPISGHKSVSWYQQVLGQGPQFIFQYYEKEERGRGNFPDRFSARQFPNYSSELNVNALLLGDSALYLCASSLQRGAYEQYFGPGTRLTVT.

About this clonotype: At one of its ends the junction is not consistent with the germline gene, which may arise from a read error. The V gene is TRBV30, the J gene TRBJ1-1, with TRBD1 matching 7 bases. Germline CDR1 reads GTSNPN; CDR2 reads SVGIG (reference sequence). This CDR3 has 16 amino acids. The DNA for the CDR3 is TGCGCCTGGAGTGTGGACAGGACTTTTGGGGACACTGAAGCTTTCTTT. As protein: CAWSVDRTFGDTEAFF.

This chain joins TRBV3-1 and TRBJ2-7; 7 nucleotides match TRBD1. V dropped 4 bases and J dropped 3; count of bases not matched to a gene: 3. CDR3 length: 13 amino acids. Looked up from germline, CDR1 is LGHDT and CDR2 is YNNKEL (reference sequence). Written as DNA, the CDR3 is TGTGCCAGCAGCCCGACAGGGATCTACGAGCAGTACTTC. It encodes CASSPTGIYEQYF.

The chain combines TRBV2 with TRBJ1-1; D is perhaps TRBD1 (5 bases). Trimming removed 7 bases at V and 5 bases at J, with 14 bases between. The CDR3 is 13 residues long. Germline-derived CDR1 and CDR2 are SNHLY and FYNNEI. The chain's CDR3 is CASNDLQGTEAFF. In nucleotides, the CDR3 is TGTGCCAGCAACGACTTGCAGGGAACTGAAGCTTTCTTT. The whole variable domain, remainder taken from reference TRBV2 and TRBJ1-1, is EPEVTQTPSHQVTQMGQEVILRCVPISNHLYFYWYRQILGQKVEFLVSFYNNEISEKSEIFDDQFSVERPDGSNFTLKIRSTKLEDSAMYFCASNDLQGTEAFFGQGTRLTVV.

This clonotype was recorded a few times. CDR3 DNA sequence: TGTGCCAGCGGCCCCGGGCTCCAAGAGACCCAGTACTTC. Amino acids: CASGPGLQETQYF. The rearrangement joins TRBV6-2 or TRBV6-3 to TRBJ2-5; D gene uncertain. Germline V gene data show CDR1 as MNHEY and CDR2 as SVGEGT. This CDR3 spans 13 amino acids. V was clipped by 8 bases and J by 1 base, with 11 bases between them.

This clonotype was recorded at least ten times. The rearrangement joins TRBV28 to TRBJ2-3, with 15 bases that match TRBD2. V gave up 5 bases and J gave up 0 bases; unmatched junction bases: 0. The CDR3 contains 16 residues. Germline V CDR1 and CDR2: MDHEN, SYDVKM. CDR3 nucleotides: TGTGCCAGCAGTGGGACTAGCGGGAGGAGCACAGATACGCAGTATTTT. Its protein is CASSGTSGRSTDTQYF.

This clonotype was seen many times. The chain recombines TRBV12-3 or TRBV12-4 with TRBJ2-7; D is perhaps TRBD1 or TRBD2 (5 bases each). The length of the CDR3 is 15 residues. Trimming removed 0 bases from V and 1 base from J, with 10 bases in between. CDR3 residues: CASSLASGASYEQYF. CDR3 nucleotide sequence: TGTGCCAGCAGTTTAGCGTCCGGGGCTTCCTACGAGCAGTACTTC.